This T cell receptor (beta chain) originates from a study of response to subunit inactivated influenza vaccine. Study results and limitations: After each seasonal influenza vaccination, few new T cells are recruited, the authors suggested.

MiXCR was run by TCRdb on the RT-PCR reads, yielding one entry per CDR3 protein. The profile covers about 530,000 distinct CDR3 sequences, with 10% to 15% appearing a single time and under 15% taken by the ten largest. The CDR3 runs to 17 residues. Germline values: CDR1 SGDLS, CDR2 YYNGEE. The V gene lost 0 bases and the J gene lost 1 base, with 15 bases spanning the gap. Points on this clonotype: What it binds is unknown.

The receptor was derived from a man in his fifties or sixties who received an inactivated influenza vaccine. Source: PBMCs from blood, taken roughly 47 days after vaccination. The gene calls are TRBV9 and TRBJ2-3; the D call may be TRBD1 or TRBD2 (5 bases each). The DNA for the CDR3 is TGTGCCAGCAGCGTAGCAACGGGGCTAGAGGGCACAGATACGCAGTATTTT. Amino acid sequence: CASSVATGLEGTDTQYF.